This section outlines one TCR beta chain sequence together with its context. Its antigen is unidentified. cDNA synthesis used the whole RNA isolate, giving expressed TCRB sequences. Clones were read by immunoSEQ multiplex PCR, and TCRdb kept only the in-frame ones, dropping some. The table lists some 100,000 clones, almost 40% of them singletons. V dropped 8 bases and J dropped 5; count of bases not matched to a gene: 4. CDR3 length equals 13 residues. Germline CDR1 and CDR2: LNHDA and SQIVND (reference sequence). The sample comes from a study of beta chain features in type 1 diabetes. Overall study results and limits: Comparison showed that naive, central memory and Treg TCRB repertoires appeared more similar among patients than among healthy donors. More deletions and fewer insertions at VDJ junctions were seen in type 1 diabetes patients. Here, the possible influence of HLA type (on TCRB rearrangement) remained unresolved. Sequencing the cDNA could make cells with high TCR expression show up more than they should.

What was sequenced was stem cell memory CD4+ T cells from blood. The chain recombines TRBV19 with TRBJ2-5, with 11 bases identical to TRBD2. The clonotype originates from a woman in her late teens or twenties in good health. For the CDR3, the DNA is TGTGCCAGTCGACTAGCGGGACGGGAGACCCAGTACTTC. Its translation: CASRLAGRETQYF.